The 6 T cell receptor beta chains in this list originate from one sample, sequenced in a study of blood T cell repertoires in COVID-19. The data were produced by immunoSEQ multiplex PCR, yet TCRdb's version contains in-frame clones alone and is incomplete. The data contain 200,000 to 250,000 clones, roughly 90% of them singletons. The sequenced sample consisted of PBMCs or T cells enriched from blood (not recorded which). The source of these receptors is a woman in her twenties or thirties who had recovered from COVID-19.

The rearrangement joins TRBV6-2 or TRBV6-3 to TRBJ2-7; 7 bases fit TRBD2. CDR3 size: 14 residues. J lost 7 bases, V lost 0 bases, and 6 bases had no gene match. Germline CDR1 MNHEY, CDR2 SVGEGT. CDR3 nucleotide sequence: TGTGCCAGCAGTTACTCAGGGACTATTGGTGAGCAGTACTTC. It codes for CASSYSGTIGEQYF.

This clone has a handful of counts. V usage is TRBV2 and J usage is TRBJ1-3; 8 nucleotides agree with TRBD1. This CDR3 has 16 amino acids. V lost 4 bases and J lost 1; bases outside the gene matches: 6. Germline V CDR1 and CDR2: SNHLY, FYNNEI. CDR3 in amino acids: CASSGRQGRSGNTIYF. The CDR3 DNA reads as TGTGCCAGCAGTGGACGACAGGGGAGGTCTGGAAACACCATATATTTT.

J is TRBJ1-1 and V is TRBV19; D is possibly TRBD1 (5 bases). The germline CDR1 and CDR2 sequences are LNHDA and SQIVND (reference sequence). This CDR3 spans 12 amino acids. Trimming took 7 bases from V and 4 from J, leaving 10 bases between them. The chain's CDR3 is CASTGIPTEAFF. The CDR3 DNA follows: TGTGCCAGTACAGGGATTCCCACTGAAGCTTTCTTT.

The chain employs TRBV5-5 and TRBJ2-7, with D perhaps matching TRBD2 (6 bases). CDR3 size: 13 residues. Per the germline V gene, CDR1 is SGHKS and CDR2 is YYEKEE (reference sequence). V was shortened by 4 bases and J by 7 bases, with 15 bases between the two germline ends. CDR3 nucleotide sequence: TGTGCCAGCAGCCCGGGACTCCCTACGGAGCAGTACTTC. It yields the protein CASSPGLPTEQYF. The full variable domain, completed using reference TRBV5-5 and TRBJ2-7, is DAGVTQSPTHLIKTRGQQVTLRCSPISGHKSVSWYQQVLGQGPQFIFQYYEKEERGRGNFPDRFSARQFPNYSSELNVNALLLGDSALYLCASSPGLPTEQYFGPGTRLTVT.

The chain carries TRBV5-1 and TRBJ2-7, with no clear D. The germline V and J ends were trimmed by 0 bases and 3 bases, with 7 bases remaining between them. The V gene's germline CDR1 is SGHRS and CDR2 YFSETQ. The CDR3 length is 13 residues. The CDR3 here is CASSLELGYEQYF. The CDR3 DNA reads TGCGCCAGCAGCTTGGAACTTGGCTACGAGCAGTACTTC.

V and J are TRBV7-2 and TRBJ2-3; D might be TRBD1 (6 bases). Trimming shortened V by 2 bases and J by 0 bases, and 9 bases separated the two germline ends. In germline, CDR1 is SGHTA, CDR2 FQGNSA. This CDR3 comprises 15 residues. The CDR3 protein is CASSLQGLSTDTQYF. The CDR3 coding sequence is TGTGCCAGCAGCTTACAGGGGCTCAGCACAGATACGCAGTATTTT. Complete variable domain (other parts from reference TRBV7-2 and TRBJ2-3): GAGVSQSPSNKVTEKGKDVELRCDPISGHTALYWYRQSLGQGLEFLIYFQGNSAPDKSGLPSDRFSAERTGGSVSTLTIQRTQQEDSAVYLCASSLQGLSTDTQYFGPGTRLTVL.